The rows below give T cell receptor beta chains drawn from one sample of a study of CD8+CD57+ T cells in acquired aplastic anemia. From the reads, TCRdb called clonotypes with MiXCR, one entry per CDR3 protein. The sample consists of around 190,000 distinct CDR3 sequences, less than 50% of them appearing once. Sequencing was done on a sample of sorted CD4+, CD8+, or CD8+CD57+ T cells (not recorded which) from PBMCs. Every receptor here comes from a human donor with aplastic anemia. CDR3s include the opening cysteine and the closing phenylalanine or tryptophan. Each record gives: J gene, clone size, D gene, V gene, CDR3 protein, CDR3 DNA. The D gene is left open where the match is weak. For some rows the clone size is stated as once, few or many, or as a class when expanded; others skip it.

TRBJ2-1,many,-,TRBV7-2,CASSLGRYNEQFF,TGTGCCAGCAGCTTAGGACGGTACAATGAGCAGTTCTTC
TRBJ2-1,-,-,TRBV15,CATSIYLCSVAPDYNEQFF,-
TRBJ1-1,-,-,TRBV4-1,CASSVWTGATNTEAFF,TGCGCCAGCAGCGTATGGACGGGGGCCACGAACACTGAAGCTTTCTTT
TRBJ2-7,-,-,TRBV6-1,CASSEAWGRLYEQCF,TGTGCCAGCAGTGAAGCGTGGGGGAGACTGTACGAGCAGTGCTTC
TRBJ2-2,many,-,TRBV2,CASSINQRLPGELFF,TGTGCCAGCAGTATCAACCAACGACTACCCGGGGAGCTGTTTTTT
TRBJ2-3,-,TRBD2,TRBV29-1,CSVNSGGGTDTQYF,TGCAGCGTGAATAGCGGGGGAGGCACAGATACGCAGTATTTT
TRBJ2-3,-,TRBD1,TRBV24-1,CATSARGRTDTQYF,TGTGCCACCAGTGCCAGGGGGCGTACAGATACGCAGTATTTT
TRBJ1-4,-,-,TRBV25-1,CASSEFGREVDEKLFF,TGTGCCAGCAGTGAATTTGGCAGGGAGGTGGATGAAAAACTGTTTTTT
TRBJ2-5,-,TRBD2,TRBV20-1,CSTGGWETQYF,TGCAGTACGGGGGGGTGGGAGACCCAGTACTTC
TRBJ2-5,many,-,TRBV5-1,CASSSSEGGETQYF,TGCGCCAGCTCCTCTTCAGAAGGGGGGGAGACCCAGTACTTC
TRBJ1-2,few,-,TRBV2,CASNRDYGYTF,TGTGCCAGCAATCGGGACTATGGCTACACCTTC
TRBJ2-7,once,-,TRBV5-1,CASSLAREASYEQYF,TGCGCCAGCAGCTTGGCCAGGGAGGCCTCCTACGAGCAGTACTTC
TRBJ1-3,many,-,TRBV5-1,CASSLGYSGNTIYF,TGCGCCAGCAGCTTGGGCTACTCTGGAAACACCATATATTTT
TRBJ2-1,many,TRBD1,TRBV9,CASSVAGQGSYNEQFF,TGTGCCAGCAGCGTAGCGGGACAGGGATCCTACAATGAGCAGTTCTTC
TRBJ1-1,-,-,TRBV6-1,CASRDRQDRGTDAFF,TGTGCCAGCAGAGACCGACAGGATCGTGGCACTGACGCTTTCTTT
TRBJ2-2,-,TRBD1,TRBV10-2,CASSGTGDGELFF,TGCGCCAGCAGTGGGACAGGGGACGGGGAGCTGTTTTTT
TRBJ2-1,-,TRBD2,TRBV5-1,CASSFLAGDRSYNEQFF,TGCGCCAGCAGCTTTCTAGCGGGGGACCGCTCCTACAATGAGCAGTTCTTC
TRBJ1-1,once,-,TRBV19,CASSIGWTEAFF,TGTGCCAGTAGTATAGGGTGGACTGAAGCTTTCTTT
TRBJ1-2,-,-,TRBV4-1,CASSQVAGVHYGYTF,TGCGCCAGCAGCCAAGTAGCGGGAGTCCACTATGGCTACACCTTC
TRBJ1-6,-,-,TRBV7-9,CASAIVDSPLHF,TGTGCCAGCGCTATTGTGGATTCACCCCTCCACTTT
TRBJ1-6,many,TRBD1,TRBV12-3/TRBV12-4,CASSADPGQGIHF,TGTGCCAGCAGTGCAGACCCGGGACAGGGGATCCACTTT
TRBJ2-5,once,TRBD2,TRBV20-1,CSADLSGGAGQETQYF,TGCAGTGCTGACCTTAGCGGGGGGGCCGGGCAAGAGACCCAGTACTTC